What follows is one TCR beta chain and its context. Its antigen is still unknown. CDR1 is SGHAT and CDR2 is FQNNGV in the germline V gene. This CDR3 comprises 14 residues. Trimming took 1 base from V and 2 from J, leaving 8 bases between them. This specimen belongs to a study of cytomegalovirus exposure and HLA in healthy donors. The study's findings and limits: The study labeled fewer than 200 TCR beta chains cytomegalovirus-associated. Among the CMV-associated chains, a few were confirmed in vitro as specific for CMV antigens. For cytomegalovirus status, the classifier reportedly gave diagnoses with high specificity and sensitivity.

Among the approximately 130 subjects of the validation cohort, separate from the roughly 700-subject first cohort, were the donors. The data were produced by immunoSEQ multiplex PCR, yet TCRdb's version contains in-frame clones alone and is incomplete. The sample consists of 55,000 to 85,000 clones, about 94% of them appearing once. The source of this sequence is a woman between 18 and 29 years old in good health and CMV-seronegative. What was sequenced was PBMCs. The V and J genes are TRBV11-2 and TRBJ1-1, with D possibly being TRBD1 (5 bases). The CDR3 DNA reads TGTGCCAGCAGCTTAGGCCAGGGTAACACTGAAGCTTTCTTT. Protein sequence: CASSLGQGNTEAFF.